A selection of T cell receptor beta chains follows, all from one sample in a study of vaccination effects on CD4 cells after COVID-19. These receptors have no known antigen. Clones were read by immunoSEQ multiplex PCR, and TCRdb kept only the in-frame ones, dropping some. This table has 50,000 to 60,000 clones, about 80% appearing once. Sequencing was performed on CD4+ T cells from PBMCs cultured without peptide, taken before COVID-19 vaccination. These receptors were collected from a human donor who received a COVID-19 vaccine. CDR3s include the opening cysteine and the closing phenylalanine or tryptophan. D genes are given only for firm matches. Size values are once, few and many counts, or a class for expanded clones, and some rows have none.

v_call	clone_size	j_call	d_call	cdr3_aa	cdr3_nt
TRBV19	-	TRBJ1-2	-	CASSRSRGVYGYTF	TGTGCCAGTAGCCGTTCGCGGGGTGTGTATGGCTACACCTTC
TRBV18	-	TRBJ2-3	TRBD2	CASSPSQRGGTDTQYF	TGTGCCAGCTCACCATCACAGCGGGGGGGTACAGATACGCAGTATTTT
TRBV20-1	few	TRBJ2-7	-	CSATPVALAAF	TGCAGTGCAACCCCTGTGGCACTAGCAGCTTTT
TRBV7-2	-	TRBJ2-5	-	CASSLGGGSTQETQYF	TGTGCCAGCAGCTTAGGAGGGGGTTCGACCCAAGAGACCCAGTACTTC
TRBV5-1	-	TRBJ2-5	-	CASSFGGHQETQYF	TGCGCCAGCAGCTTCGGAGGTCACCAAGAGACCCAGTACTTC
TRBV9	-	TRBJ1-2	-	CASSVAQGSDYGYTF	TGTGCCAGCAGCGTAGCTCAGGGGTCCGACTATGGCTACACCTTC
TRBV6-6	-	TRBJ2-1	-	CASRQREYNEQFF	TGTGCCAGCAGACAACGGGAATACAATGAGCAGTTCTTC
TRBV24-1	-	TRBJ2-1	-	CATSRWGAGDEQFF	TGTGCCACCAGTCGATGGGGGGCAGGCGATGAGCAGTTCTTC
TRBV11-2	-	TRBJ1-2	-	CASSLDLRVLNGYTF	TGTGCCAGCAGCTTAGATTTGAGGGTCTTGAATGGCTACACCTTC
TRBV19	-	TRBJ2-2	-	CATSYAHNGGELFF	TGTGCCACCTCATATGCCCACAATGGCGGGGAGCTGTTTTTT